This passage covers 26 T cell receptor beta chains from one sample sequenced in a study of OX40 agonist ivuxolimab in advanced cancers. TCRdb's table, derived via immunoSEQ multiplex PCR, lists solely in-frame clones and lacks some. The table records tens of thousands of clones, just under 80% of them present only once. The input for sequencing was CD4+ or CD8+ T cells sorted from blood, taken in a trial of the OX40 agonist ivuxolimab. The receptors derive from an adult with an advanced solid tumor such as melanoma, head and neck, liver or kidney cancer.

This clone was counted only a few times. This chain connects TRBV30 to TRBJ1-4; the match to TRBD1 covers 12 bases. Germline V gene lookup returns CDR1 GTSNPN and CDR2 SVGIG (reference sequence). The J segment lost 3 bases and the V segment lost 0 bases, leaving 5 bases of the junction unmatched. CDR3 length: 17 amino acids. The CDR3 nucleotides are TGTGCCTGGAGTGTCGTGGGACAGGGGGCCTCTAATGAAAAACTGTTTTTT. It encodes CAWSVVGQGASNEKLFF.

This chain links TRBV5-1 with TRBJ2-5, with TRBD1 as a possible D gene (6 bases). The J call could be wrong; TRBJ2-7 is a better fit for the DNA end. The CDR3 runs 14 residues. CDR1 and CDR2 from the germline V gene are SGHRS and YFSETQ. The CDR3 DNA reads TGCGCCAGCAGCTCAACGATGACAGGCTACGAGCAGTACTTC. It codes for CASSSTMTGYEQYF.

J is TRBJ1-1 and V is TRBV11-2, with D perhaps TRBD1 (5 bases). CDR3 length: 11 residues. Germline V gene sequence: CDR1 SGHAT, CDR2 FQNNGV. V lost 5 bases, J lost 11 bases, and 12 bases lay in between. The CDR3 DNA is TGTGCCAGCAGCGGGGGGGTCGTTGCTTTCTTT. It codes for CASSGGVVAFF. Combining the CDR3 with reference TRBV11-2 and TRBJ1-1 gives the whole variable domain EAGVAQSPRYKIIEKRQSVAFWCNPISGHATLYWYQQILGQGPKLLIQFQNNGVVDDSQLPKDRFSAERLKGVDSTLKIQPAKLEDSAVYLCASSGGVVAFFGQGTRLTVV.

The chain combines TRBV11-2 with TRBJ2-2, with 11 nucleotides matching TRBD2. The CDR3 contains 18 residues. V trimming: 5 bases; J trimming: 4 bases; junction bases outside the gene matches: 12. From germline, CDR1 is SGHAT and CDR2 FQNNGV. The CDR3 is CASSPGVAGGPGTGELFF. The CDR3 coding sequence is TGTGCCAGCAGCCCCGGGGTAGCGGGGGGGCCGGGCACCGGGGAGCTGTTTTTT.

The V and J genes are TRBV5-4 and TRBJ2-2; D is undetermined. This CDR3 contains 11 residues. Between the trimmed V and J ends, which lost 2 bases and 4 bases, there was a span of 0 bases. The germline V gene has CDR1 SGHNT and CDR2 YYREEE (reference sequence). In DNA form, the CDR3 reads TGTGCCAGCAGCTTCACCGGGGAGCTGTTTTTT. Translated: CASSFTGELFF. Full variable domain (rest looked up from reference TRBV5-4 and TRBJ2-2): ETGVTQSPTHLIKTRGQQVTLRCSSQSGHNTVSWYQQALGQGPQFIFQYYREEENGRGNFPPRFSGLQFPNYSSELNVNALELDDSALYLCASSFTGELFFGEGSRLTVL.

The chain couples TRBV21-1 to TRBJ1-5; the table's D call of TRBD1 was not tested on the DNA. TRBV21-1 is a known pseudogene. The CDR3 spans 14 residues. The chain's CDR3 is CASSGQFISQPQHF. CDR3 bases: TGTGCCAGCAGCGGCCAGTTCATCTCTCAGCCCCAGCATTTT.

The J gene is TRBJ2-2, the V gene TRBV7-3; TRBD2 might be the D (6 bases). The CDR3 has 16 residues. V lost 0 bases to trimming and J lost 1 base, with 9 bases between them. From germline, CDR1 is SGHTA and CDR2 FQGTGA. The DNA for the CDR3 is TGTGCCAGCAGCTTAACTGGGGGGATGAACACCGGGGAGCTGTTTTTT. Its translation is CASSLTGGMNTGELFF.

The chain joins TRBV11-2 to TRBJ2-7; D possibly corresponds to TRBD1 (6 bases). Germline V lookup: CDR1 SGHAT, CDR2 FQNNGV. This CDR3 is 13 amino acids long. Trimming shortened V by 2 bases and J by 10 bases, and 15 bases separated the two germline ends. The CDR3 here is CASSLREQGGQYF. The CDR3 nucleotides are TGTGCCAGCAGCTTAAGGGAACAGGGCGGACAGTACTTC.

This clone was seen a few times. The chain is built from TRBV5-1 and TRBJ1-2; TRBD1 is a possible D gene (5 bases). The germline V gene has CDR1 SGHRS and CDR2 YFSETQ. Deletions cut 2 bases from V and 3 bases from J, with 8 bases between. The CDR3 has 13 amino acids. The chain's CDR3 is CASSFGGDYGYTF. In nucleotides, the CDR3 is TGCGCCAGCAGCTTCGGGGGGGACTATGGCTACACCTTC. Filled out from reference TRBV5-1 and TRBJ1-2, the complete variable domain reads KAGVTQTPRYLIKTRGQQVTLSCSPISGHRSVSWYQQTPGQGLQFLFEYFSETQRNKGNFPGRFSGRQFSNSRSEMNVSTLELGDSALYLCASSFGGDYGYTFGSGTRLTVV.

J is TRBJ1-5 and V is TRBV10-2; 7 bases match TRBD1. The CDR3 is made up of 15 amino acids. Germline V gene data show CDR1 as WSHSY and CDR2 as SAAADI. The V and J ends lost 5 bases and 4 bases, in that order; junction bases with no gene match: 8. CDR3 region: CASSIGTAANQPQHF. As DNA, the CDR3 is TGCGCCAGCAGTATCGGGACAGCCGCTAATCAGCCCCAGCATTTT.

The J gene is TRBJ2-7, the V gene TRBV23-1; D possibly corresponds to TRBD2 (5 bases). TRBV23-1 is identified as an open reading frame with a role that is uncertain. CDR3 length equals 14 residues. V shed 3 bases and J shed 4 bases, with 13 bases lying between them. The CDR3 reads CASSHHFRGYEQYF. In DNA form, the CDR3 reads TGCGCCAGCAGTCACCACTTCCGAGGGTACGAGCAGTACTTC.

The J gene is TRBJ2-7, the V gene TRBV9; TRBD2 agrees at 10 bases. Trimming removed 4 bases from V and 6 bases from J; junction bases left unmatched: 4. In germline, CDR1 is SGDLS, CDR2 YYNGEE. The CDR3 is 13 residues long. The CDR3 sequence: CASSKTSGTEQYF. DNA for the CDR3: TGTGCCAGCAGCAAAACTAGCGGGACCGAGCAGTACTTC.

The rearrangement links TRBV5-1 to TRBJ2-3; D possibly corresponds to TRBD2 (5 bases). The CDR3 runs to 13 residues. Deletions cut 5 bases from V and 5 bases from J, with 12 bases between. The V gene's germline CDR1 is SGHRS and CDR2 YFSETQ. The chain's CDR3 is CASSASGGDTQYF. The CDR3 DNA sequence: TGCGCCAGCAGTGCGAGCGGAGGAGATACGCAGTATTTT. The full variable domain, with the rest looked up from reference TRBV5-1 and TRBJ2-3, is KAGVTQTPRYLIKTRGQQVTLSCSPISGHRSVSWYQQTPGQGLQFLFEYFSETQRNKGNFPGRFSGRQFSNSRSEMNVSTLELGDSALYLCASSASGGDTQYFGPGTRLTVL.

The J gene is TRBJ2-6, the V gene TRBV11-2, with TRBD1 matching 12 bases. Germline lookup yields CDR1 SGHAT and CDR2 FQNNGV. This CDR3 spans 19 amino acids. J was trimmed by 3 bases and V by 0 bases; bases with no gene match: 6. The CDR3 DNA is TGTGCCAGCAGCTTAGATTTGGGACAGGGGGCTATTGGGGCCAACGTCCTGACTTTC. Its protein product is CASSLDLGQGAIGANVLTF.

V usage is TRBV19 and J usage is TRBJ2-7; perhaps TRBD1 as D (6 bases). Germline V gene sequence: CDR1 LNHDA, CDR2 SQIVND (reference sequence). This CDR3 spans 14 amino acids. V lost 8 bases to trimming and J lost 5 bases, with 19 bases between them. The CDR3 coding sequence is TGTGCCAGTGGGACGGGAACAGGGTGGAACGAGCAGTACTTC. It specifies CASGTGTGWNEQYF.

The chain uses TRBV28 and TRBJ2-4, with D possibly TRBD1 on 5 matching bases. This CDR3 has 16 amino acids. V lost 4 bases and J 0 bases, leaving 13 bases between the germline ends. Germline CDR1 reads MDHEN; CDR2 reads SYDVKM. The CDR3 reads CASSWGVDIAKNIQYF. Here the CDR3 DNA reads TGTGCCAGCAGTTGGGGCGTAGACATAGCCAAAAACATTCAGTACTTC.

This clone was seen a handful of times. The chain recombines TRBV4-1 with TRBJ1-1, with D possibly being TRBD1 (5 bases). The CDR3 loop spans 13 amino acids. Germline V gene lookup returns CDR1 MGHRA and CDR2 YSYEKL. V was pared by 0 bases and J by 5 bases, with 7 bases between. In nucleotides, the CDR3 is TGCGCCAGCAGCCAAGATGAGGGGACTGAAGCTTTCTTT. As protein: CASSQDEGTEAFF.

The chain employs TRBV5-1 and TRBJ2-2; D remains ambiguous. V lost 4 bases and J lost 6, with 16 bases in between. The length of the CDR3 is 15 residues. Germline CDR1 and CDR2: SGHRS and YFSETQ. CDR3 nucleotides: TGCGCCAGCAGCGAATTGACACCCAGCGCCGGGGAGCTGTTTTTT. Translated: CASSELTPSAGELFF. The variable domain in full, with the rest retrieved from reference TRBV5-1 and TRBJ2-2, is KAGVTQTPRYLIKTRGQQVTLSCSPISGHRSVSWYQQTPGQGLQFLFEYFSETQRNKGNFPGRFSGRQFSNSRSEMNVSTLELGDSALYLCASSELTPSAGELFFGEGSRLTVL.

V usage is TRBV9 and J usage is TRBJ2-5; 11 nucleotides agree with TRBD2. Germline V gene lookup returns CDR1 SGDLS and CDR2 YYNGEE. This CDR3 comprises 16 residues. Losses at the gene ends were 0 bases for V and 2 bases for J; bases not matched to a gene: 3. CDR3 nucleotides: TGTGCCAGCAGCGTAGCGACTAGCGGGGCGCAAGAGACCCAGTACTTC. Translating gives CASSVATSGAQETQYF. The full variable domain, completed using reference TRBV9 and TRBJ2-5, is DSGVTQTPKHLITATGQRVTLRCSPRSGDLSVYWYQQSLDQGLQFLIQYYNGEERAKGNILERFSAQQFPDLHSELNLSSLELGDSALYFCASSVATSGAQETQYFGPGTRLLVL.

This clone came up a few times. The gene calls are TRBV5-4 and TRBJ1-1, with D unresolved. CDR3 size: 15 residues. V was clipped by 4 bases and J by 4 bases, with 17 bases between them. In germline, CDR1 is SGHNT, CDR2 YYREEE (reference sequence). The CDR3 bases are TGTGCCAGCAGCGAAAAGAAGGGAGGCGGCACTGAAGCTTTCTTT. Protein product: CASSEKKGGGTEAFF.

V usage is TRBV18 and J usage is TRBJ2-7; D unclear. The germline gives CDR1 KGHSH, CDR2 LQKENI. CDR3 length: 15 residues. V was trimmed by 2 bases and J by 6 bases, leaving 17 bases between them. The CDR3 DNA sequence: TGTGCCAGCTCACCAGGGCAGAGAAATTCGGCCGAGCAGTACTTC. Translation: CASSPGQRNSAEQYF. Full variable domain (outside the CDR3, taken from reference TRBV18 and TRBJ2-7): NAGVMQNPRHLVRRRGQEARLRCSPMKGHSHVYWYRQLPEEGLKFMVYLQKENIIDESGMPKERFSAEFPKEGPSILRIQQVVRGDSAAYFCASSPGQRNSAEQYFGPGTRLTVT.

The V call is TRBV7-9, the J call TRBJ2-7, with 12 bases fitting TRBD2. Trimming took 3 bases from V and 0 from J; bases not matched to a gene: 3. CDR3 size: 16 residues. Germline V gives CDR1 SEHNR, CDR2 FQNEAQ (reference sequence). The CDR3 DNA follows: TGTGCCAGCAGCTTCAAGACTAGCGGGAGCTCCTACGAGCAGTACTTC. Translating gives CASSFKTSGSSYEQYF. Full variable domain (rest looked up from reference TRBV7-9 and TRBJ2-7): DTGVSQNPRHKITKRGQNVTFRCDPISEHNRLYWYRQTLGQGPEFLTYFQNEAQLEKSRLLSDRFSAERPKGSFSTLEIQRTEQGDSAMYLCASSFKTSGSSYEQYFGPGTRLTVT.

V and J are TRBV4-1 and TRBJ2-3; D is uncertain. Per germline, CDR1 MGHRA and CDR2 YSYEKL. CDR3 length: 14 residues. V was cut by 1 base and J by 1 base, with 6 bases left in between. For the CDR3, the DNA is TGCGCCAGCAGCCAAGTTGGGGGCACAGATACGCAGTATTTT. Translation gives CASSQVGGTDTQYF.

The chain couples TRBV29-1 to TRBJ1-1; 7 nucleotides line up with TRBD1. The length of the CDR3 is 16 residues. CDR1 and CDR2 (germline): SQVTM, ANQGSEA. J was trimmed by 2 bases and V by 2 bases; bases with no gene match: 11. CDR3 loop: CSVERASTGSNTEAFF. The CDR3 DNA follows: TGCAGCGTTGAAAGGGCTTCGACAGGGTCAAACACTGAAGCTTTCTTT.

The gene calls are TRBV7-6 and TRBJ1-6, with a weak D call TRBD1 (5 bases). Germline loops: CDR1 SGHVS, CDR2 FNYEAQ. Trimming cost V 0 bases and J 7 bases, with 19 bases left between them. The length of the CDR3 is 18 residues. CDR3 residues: CASSLAIPWGRGNSPLHF. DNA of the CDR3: TGTGCCAGCAGCTTAGCGATCCCGTGGGGAAGGGGCAATTCACCCCTCCACTTT.

For the CDR3, the DNA is TGTGCCAGCAGTGAAGGGGGCGATAGCAATCAGCCCCAGCATTTT. Its translation: CASSEGGDSNQPQHF. V usage is TRBV2 and J usage is TRBJ1-5; TRBD1 is a possible D gene (5 bases). Trimming left V 1 base short and J 0 bases short, with 7 bases between. This CDR3 comprises 15 residues. Germline-derived CDR1 and CDR2 are SNHLY and FYNNEI.